This is a list of T cell receptor beta chains from one sample in a study of blood T cell repertoires in COVID-19. The data were produced by immunoSEQ multiplex PCR, yet TCRdb's version contains in-frame clones alone and is incomplete. The table shows approximately 170,000 clones, with approximately 79% occurring only once. Sequencing was performed on peripheral blood. These receptors came from an elderly woman with acute or convalescent COVID-19. CDR3s include the opening cysteine and the closing phenylalanine or tryptophan. Fields, in order: V gene, clone size, J gene, D gene, CDR3 protein, CDR3 DNA. A D gene is named only where the DNA matches it firmly. Size values are once, few and many counts, or a class for expanded clones, and some rows have none.

v_call: TRBV6-5
clone_size: .
j_call: TRBJ2-5
d_call: TRBD2
cdr3_aa: CASTELAGGAQYF
cdr3_nt: TGTGCCAGCACCGAACTAGCGGGAGGTGCCCAGTACTTC

v_call: TRBV7-2
clone_size: once
j_call: TRBJ2-7
d_call: TRBD2
cdr3_aa: CASSTSGASSYEQYF
cdr3_nt: TGTGCCAGCAGCACCAGCGGGGCAAGCTCCTACGAGCAGTACTTC

v_call: TRBV6-2/TRBV6-3
clone_size: .
j_call: TRBJ2-5
d_call: TRBD2
cdr3_aa: CASSYAGSSGRVRRNQETQYF
cdr3_nt: TGTGCCAGCAGTTACGCAGGTAGCAGCGGGAGGGTTCGGAGGAACCAAGAGACCCAGTACTTC

v_call: TRBV27
clone_size: .
j_call: TRBJ2-3
d_call: TRBD2
cdr3_aa: CASRGTAGGLGDTQYF
cdr3_nt: TGTGCCAGCAGGGGGACAGCGGGAGGCTTGGGAGATACGCAGTATTTT

v_call: TRBV15
clone_size: once
j_call: TRBJ1-3
d_call: TRBD1
cdr3_aa: CATSRPMTGPGNTIYF
cdr3_nt: TGTGCCACCAGCAGACCCATGACAGGGCCTGGAAACACCATATATTTT

v_call: TRBV7-9
clone_size: .
j_call: TRBJ2-7
d_call: .
cdr3_aa: CASSRVSYEQYF
cdr3_nt: TGTGCCAGCAGCCGCGTCTCCTACGAGCAGTACTTC

v_call: TRBV4-3
clone_size: few
j_call: TRBJ2-7
d_call: .
cdr3_aa: CASSQSRQSYEQYF
cdr3_nt: TGCGCCAGCAGCCAGTCCAGACAGAGCTACGAGCAGTACTTC

v_call: TRBV15
clone_size: .
j_call: TRBJ2-1
d_call: .
cdr3_aa: CATSTPGTEQFF
cdr3_nt: TGTGCCACCAGCACTCCGGGAACCGAGCAGTTCTTC

v_call: TRBV29-1
clone_size: .
j_call: TRBJ2-7
d_call: .
cdr3_aa: CSVEQGQTYEQYF
cdr3_nt: TGCAGCGTTGAACAGGGGCAAACCTACGAGCAGTACTTC

v_call: TRBV4-3
clone_size: .
j_call: TRBJ1-1
d_call: .
cdr3_aa: CASSQVPGTEAFF
cdr3_nt: TGCGCCAGCAGCCAAGTCCCGGGGACTGAAGCTTTCTTT

v_call: TRBV11-2
clone_size: .
j_call: TRBJ2-2
d_call: TRBD1
cdr3_aa: CASSLDRAATGELFF
cdr3_nt: TGTGCCAGCAGCCTGGACAGGGCGGCCACCGGGGAGCTGTTTTTT

v_call: TRBV2
clone_size: .
j_call: TRBJ1-1
d_call: TRBD1
cdr3_aa: CASSGTGGRTEAFF
cdr3_nt: TGTGCCAGCAGTGGTACAGGGGGACGAACTGAAGCTTTCTTT

v_call: TRBV7-2
clone_size: .
j_call: TRBJ1-3
d_call: .
cdr3_aa: CASSFLSSGNTIYF
cdr3_nt: TGTGCCAGCAGCTTTCTCAGCTCTGGAAACACCATATATTTT

v_call: TRBV2
clone_size: .
j_call: TRBJ2-7
d_call: TRBD2
cdr3_aa: CASSGRTSSYEQYF
cdr3_nt: TGTGCCAGCAGTGGGCGGACTAGCTCCTACGAGCAGTACTTC

v_call: TRBV6-5
clone_size: .
j_call: TRBJ1-4
d_call: TRBD1
cdr3_aa: CASSYSAQGTNEKLFF
cdr3_nt: TGTGCCAGCAGTTACTCTGCACAGGGGACTAATGAAAAACTGTTTTTT

v_call: TRBV5-6
clone_size: .
j_call: TRBJ2-5
d_call: .
cdr3_aa: CASSLESSETQYF
cdr3_nt: TGTGCCAGCAGCTTAGAAAGCTCGGAGACCCAGTACTTC

v_call: TRBV6-4
clone_size: .
j_call: TRBJ2-7
d_call: TRBD2
cdr3_aa: CASTNAGTSGGAPAYEQYF
cdr3_nt: TGTGCCAGCACCAACGCCGGGACTAGCGGGGGGGCTCCCGCCTACGAGCAGTACTTC

v_call: TRBV7-2
clone_size: once
j_call: TRBJ2-7
d_call: TRBD2
cdr3_aa: CASSLMVSGLAGEQYF
cdr3_nt: TGTGCCAGCAGCTTAATGGTTTCGGGACTAGCGGGCGAGCAGTACTTC

v_call: TRBV19
clone_size: .
j_call: TRBJ1-4
d_call: .
cdr3_aa: CASSIIGLLNEKLFF
cdr3_nt: TGTGCCAGTAGTATAATTGGACTCCTTAATGAAAAACTGTTTTTT

v_call: TRBV27
clone_size: .
j_call: TRBJ1-6
d_call: .
cdr3_aa: CASSLSGGPFSPLHF
cdr3_nt: TGTGCCAGCAGCTTATCGGGTGGGCCGTTTTCACCCCTCCACTTT

v_call: TRBV19
clone_size: .
j_call: TRBJ2-4
d_call: TRBD2
cdr3_aa: CASSILGGAAKNIQYF
cdr3_nt: TGTGCCAGTAGTATACTCGGGGGGGCAGCCAAAAACATTCAGTACTTC

v_call: TRBV6-2/TRBV6-3
clone_size: .
j_call: TRBJ1-1
d_call: .
cdr3_aa: CASSSAGTEAFF
cdr3_nt: TGTGCCAGCAGTTCCGCGGGGACTGAAGCTTTCTTT

v_call: TRBV6-2/TRBV6-3
clone_size: .
j_call: TRBJ2-4
d_call: .
cdr3_aa: CASSVSRNIQYF
cdr3_nt: TGTGCCAGCAGTGTATCCAGAAACATTCAGTACTTC

v_call: TRBV5-1
clone_size: .
j_call: TRBJ2-5
d_call: TRBD2
cdr3_aa: CASSPGTNSETQYF
cdr3_nt: TGCGCCAGCAGCCCAGGGACTAATTCGGAGACCCAGTACTTC

v_call: TRBV9
clone_size: .
j_call: TRBJ2-4
d_call: .
cdr3_aa: CASSVGGVSIQYF
cdr3_nt: TGTGCCAGCAGCGTAGGAGGTGTGAGCATTCAGTACTTC

v_call: TRBV7-2
clone_size: .
j_call: TRBJ1-2
d_call: TRBD1
cdr3_aa: CASSLNRGGGGYTF
cdr3_nt: TGTGCCAGCAGCTTAAACAGGGGCGGGGGGGGCTACACCTTC

v_call: TRBV6-5
clone_size: .
j_call: TRBJ2-3
d_call: .
cdr3_aa: CASSYQSTDTQYF
cdr3_nt: TGTGCCAGCAGTTACCAGAGCACAGATACGCAGTATTTT

v_call: TRBV5-1
clone_size: .
j_call: TRBJ1-4
d_call: TRBD1
cdr3_aa: CASSLRTGQGGEKLFF
cdr3_nt: TGCGCCAGCAGCTTGCGCACGGGACAGGGCGGTGAAAAACTGTTTTTT

v_call: TRBV27
clone_size: .
j_call: TRBJ1-1
d_call: .
cdr3_aa: CASSLLAGSNTEAFF
cdr3_nt: TGTGCCAGCAGTTTATTGGCAGGGTCCAACACTGAAGCTTTCTTT

v_call: TRBV19
clone_size: .
j_call: TRBJ2-1
d_call: TRBD2
cdr3_aa: CASSTAGGGFEQFF
cdr3_nt: TGTGCCAGTAGTACGGCGGGAGGTGGGTTTGAGCAGTTCTTC

v_call: TRBV9
clone_size: .
j_call: TRBJ1-1
d_call: TRBD1
cdr3_aa: CASSRGQENTEAFF
cdr3_nt: TGTGCCAGCAGCAGGGGACAGGAGAACACTGAAGCTTTCTTT

v_call: TRBV6-2/TRBV6-3
clone_size: .
j_call: TRBJ2-3
d_call: .
cdr3_aa: CASSKVGTLDTQYF
cdr3_nt: TGTGCCAGCAGTAAAGTCGGGACACTAGATACGCAGTATTTT

v_call: TRBV7-3
clone_size: .
j_call: TRBJ1-5
d_call: TRBD1
cdr3_aa: CASGSKTGGTSNQPQHF
cdr3_nt: TGTGCCAGCGGCTCCAAGACAGGGGGCACGAGCAATCAGCCCCAGCATTTT

v_call: TRBV3-1/TRBV3-2
clone_size: .
j_call: TRBJ1-1
d_call: .
cdr3_aa: CASSQKTGNTEAFF
cdr3_nt: TGTGCCAGCAGCCAAAAAACTGGGAACACTGAAGCTTTCTTT

v_call: TRBV7-9
clone_size: .
j_call: TRBJ2-7
d_call: .
cdr3_aa: CASSLGTALSYEQYF
cdr3_nt: TGTGCCAGCAGCTTAGGGACTGCCCTCTCCTACGAGCAGTACTTC

v_call: TRBV10-3
clone_size: .
j_call: TRBJ2-2
d_call: .
cdr3_aa: CAISVRENTGELFF
cdr3_nt: TGTGCCATCAGTGTACGAGAAAACACCGGGGAGCTGTTTTTT

v_call: TRBV27
clone_size: .
j_call: TRBJ2-7
d_call: .
cdr3_aa: CASSLGGVLGGEQYF
cdr3_nt: TGTGCCAGCAGTTTGGGCGGGGTTTTAGGAGGCGAGCAGTACTTC

v_call: TRBV27
clone_size: .
j_call: TRBJ1-6
d_call: .
cdr3_aa: CASSLRPGVSPLHF
cdr3_nt: TGTGCCAGCAGTTTGCGGCCAGGGGTGTCACCCCTCCACTTT

v_call: TRBV30
clone_size: few
j_call: TRBJ2-2
d_call: .
cdr3_aa: CAWSVQYSVVTGELFF
cdr3_nt: TGTGCCTGGAGTGTACAGTACTCTGTAGTTACCGGGGAGCTGTTTTTT

v_call: TRBV5-1
clone_size: .
j_call: TRBJ1-1
d_call: TRBD1
cdr3_aa: CASSLAGTGTEAFF
cdr3_nt: TGCGCCAGCAGCTTGGCCGGGACAGGGACTGAAGCTTTCTTT

v_call: TRBV11-3
clone_size: few
j_call: TRBJ2-3
d_call: .
cdr3_aa: CASSLDLGRGLSTTDTQYF
cdr3_nt: TGTGCCAGCAGCTTAGATCTGGGTAGGGGACTCTCAACCACAGATACGCAGTATTTT

v_call: TRBV10-1
clone_size: .
j_call: TRBJ2-7
d_call: TRBD1
cdr3_aa: CASSEPRDRAYEQYF
cdr3_nt: TGCGCCAGCAGTGAGCCCCGGGACAGGGCTTACGAGCAGTACTTC